This T cell receptor beta chain was captured in a study of identical twins. The study's findings and limits: Out-of-frame TCR alpha sharing observed in monozygotic twins exceeded model estimates. A cross-sectional statistical analysis, not follow-up of the same donors, supported the conclusions.

CDR1 is SGHAT, CDR2 FQNNGV, per germline. V was trimmed by 5 bases and J by 5 bases, leaving 18 bases between them. The CDR3 covers 15 residues. A template switching step contributed a universal primer site, while unique molecular identifiers were present in the cDNA. TCRdb passed the 5' RACE reads through MiXCR, listing each CDR3 protein once. The sample holds some 500,000 distinct CDR3 sequences, around a tenth seen once. This clonotype was counted a few times. The antigen is not known. The same data also contributed to another study, on yellow fever vaccine responses in identical twins.

The V and J genes are TRBV11-2 and TRBJ2-5, with D tentatively TRBD1 or TRBD2 (5 bases each). Input material: PBMCs. The TCR sequence derives from a woman aged 18-30 years in good health. The CDR3 sequence: CASSTRDGIVETQYF. The CDR3 coding sequence is TGTGCCAGCAGCACCCGGGACGGGATTGTGGAGACCCAGTACTTC.